These 27 T cell receptor beta chains originate from one sample sequenced in a study of T cells in Graves' hyperthyroidism and ophthalmopathy. Amplification of TCR beta CDR3 regions was performed using RNA transcripts as template. The TCR CDR3 first-round RT-PCR relied on the HTBI primer set. TCRdb called the multiplex PCR reads again in MiXCR, with one record for every CDR3 protein. The sample has fewer than 250,000 distinct CDR3 sequences; about 24% are singletons. Sequenced material: blood. These receptors were taken from a woman aged 40-49 years with Graves' ophthalmopathy.

The chain links TRBV9 to TRBJ2-4; TRBD2 matches 8 bases. The germline V gene encodes CDR1 SGDLS and CDR2 YYNGEE. V gave up 3 bases and J gave up 2 bases; unmatched junction bases: 19. The CDR3 covers 20 residues. CDR3 protein: CASSATLGAGEGRTKNIQYF. The CDR3 DNA sequence: TGTGCCAGCAGCGCCACCTTAGGAGCGGGAGAAGGGAGGACCAAAAACATTCAGTACTTC.

This chain links TRBV6-1 with TRBJ2-5; maybe TRBD2 (6 bases). V lost 6 bases and J lost 5, with 16 bases in between. The length of the CDR3 is 14 residues. CDR1 is MNHNS and CDR2 is SASEGT in the germline V gene. CDR3 coding DNA: TGTGCCAGCAGCCCCGGGACTGTGGGGGAGACCCAGTACTTC. It yields the protein CASSPGTVGETQYF.

This clonotype has a count of ten or more. V is TRBV30 and J is TRBJ1-2; 7 bases match TRBD1. In germline, CDR1 is GTSNPN, CDR2 SVGIG (reference sequence). There are 12 residues in the CDR3. With 4 bases clipped from V and 7 bases from J, the junction kept 6 bases outside the gene matches. CDR3 bases: TGTGCCTGGAACGACAGGGAGGTTGGCTACACCTTC. Its translation: CAWNDREVGYTF.

In its sample, this clonotype was seen many times. The gene calls are TRBV2 and TRBJ2-6; 11 bases align to TRBD1. The V gene end was trimmed by 4 bases and the J gene end by 1 base; junction bases not matched to a gene: 3. The V gene's germline CDR1 is SNHLY and CDR2 FYNNEI. The CDR3 is 17 amino acids. CDR3 coding DNA: TGTGCCAGCAGTGGCCGGGACAGGGGGTCTGGGGCCAACGTCCTGACTTTC. The encoded protein is CASSGRDRGSGANVLTF.

Many counts were recorded for this clonotype. The chain couples TRBV20-1 to TRBJ2-2; 7 bases agree with TRBD1. There are 15 residues in the CDR3. With 3 bases clipped from V and 4 bases from J, the junction kept 8 bases outside the gene matches. Germline CDR1 DFQATT, CDR2 SNEGSKA (reference sequence). The CDR3 loop is CSASRGQASTGELFF. The CDR3 coding sequence is TGCAGTGCTAGTAGAGGACAGGCGAGCACCGGGGAGCTGTTTTTT.

This clonotype was seen many times. The CDR3 reads CASSTRDRGIGETQYF. The CDR3 region has the DNA TGTGCCAGCAGCACCCGGGACAGGGGAATCGGGGAGACCCAGTACTTC. The rearrangement links TRBV7-8 to TRBJ2-5; the match to TRBD1 covers 10 bases. The CDR3 contains 16 residues. From germline, CDR1 is SGHVS and CDR2 FQNEAQ. V trimming: 5 bases; J trimming: 5 bases; junction bases outside the gene matches: 11.

The J gene is TRBJ1-5, the V gene TRBV4-1; no firm D call. Per the germline V gene, CDR1 is MGHRA and CDR2 is YSYEKL. Trimming took 1 base from V and 3 from J, leaving 13 bases between them. CDR3 length equals 16 residues. CDR3 coding DNA: TGCGCCAGCAGCCAAGTGGTAGGGATCGCCAATCAGCCCCAGCATTTT. It encodes CASSQVVGIANQPQHF.

There are many counts of this clonotype. The chain couples TRBV28 to TRBJ2-7, with TRBD2 as a possible D gene (5 bases). Germline V CDR1 and CDR2: MDHEN, SYDVKM. Trimming took off 6 bases at V and 4 bases at J, with 19 bases between the two ends. This CDR3 is built from 15 residues. In nucleotides, the CDR3 is TGTGCCAGCAGCCCCTCTAGTGGCGAGGGATACGAGCAGTACTTC. This codes for CASSPSSGEGYEQYF.

This clonotype was observed many times. The chain recombines TRBV3-1 with TRBJ2-7, with 11 bases matching TRBD2. The length of the CDR3 is 16 residues. V dropped 5 bases and J dropped 2; count of bases not matched to a gene: 8. The germline CDR1 and CDR2 sequences are LGHDT and YNNKEL (reference sequence). CDR3 region: CASSNRLAGGTYEQYF. In DNA, the CDR3 is TGTGCCAGCAGCAACCGCCTAGCGGGAGGAACCTACGAGCAGTACTTC.

This clonotype showed up many times. The V and J genes are TRBV6-5 and TRBJ2-7, with 8 nucleotides matching TRBD1. The germline gives CDR1 MNHEY, CDR2 SVGAGI. The CDR3 has 15 residues. V shed 2 bases, J shed 1 base, and the junction held 4 bases outside the gene matches. The CDR3 coding sequence is TGTGCCAGCAGTTACGGGACAGGTCAGTCCTACGAGCAGTACTTC. This sequence encodes CASSYGTGQSYEQYF.

The chain combines TRBV11-2 with TRBJ2-5; no firm D call. Germline V gene lookup returns CDR1 SGHAT and CDR2 FQNNGV. CDR3 length: 15 residues. V was shortened by 1 base and J by 2 bases, with 11 bases between the two germline ends. The CDR3 protein is CASSLVWAPQETQYF. DNA for the CDR3: TGTGCCAGCAGCTTAGTCTGGGCACCTCAAGAGACCCAGTACTTC.

This rearrangement joins TRBV20-1 to TRBJ1-2, with 9 nucleotides matching TRBD1. Germline V gene lookup returns CDR1 DFQATT and CDR2 SNEGSKA (reference sequence). V shed 0 bases and J 3 bases; nucleotides not matched to a gene: 8. This CDR3 comprises 16 residues. The CDR3 DNA reads TGCAGTGCTAGAGATCGGGGACAGGGAAATTACTATGGCTACACCTTC. Its translation is CSARDRGQGNYYGYTF.

This clonotype was seen ten or more times. This chain links TRBV18 with TRBJ1-2, with D possibly TRBD1 on 6 matching bases. Germline V CDR1 and CDR2: KGHSH, LQKENI. CDR3 size: 16 residues. Trimming cost V 6 bases and J 4 bases, with 21 bases left between them. CDR3 DNA: TGTGCCAGCTCCCCTCCGAACAGGGTTAGCGGCTATGGCTACACCTTC. Residues: CASSPPNRVSGYGYTF.

This clonotype came up many times. The rearrangement uses TRBV6-5 and TRBJ1-2; D gene uncertain. Trimming removed 2 bases from V and 2 bases from J, with 6 bases in between. Germline-derived CDR1 and CDR2 are MNHEY and SVGAGI. The CDR3 covers 13 residues. Here the CDR3 reads CASSYSGNYGYTF. Here the CDR3 DNA reads TGTGCCAGCAGTTACAGTGGAAACTATGGCTACACCTTC.

Only a few counts were recorded for this clonotype. This chain uses TRBV28 with TRBJ2-5, with D possibly being TRBD1 (6 bases). V was trimmed by 6 bases and J by 3 bases, leaving 14 bases between them. Germline V lookup: CDR1 MDHEN, CDR2 SYDVKM. The CDR3 extends over 14 amino acids. CDR3 in amino acids: CASSQRQVEETQYF. The CDR3 coding sequence is TGTGCCAGCAGCCAAAGACAGGTAGAAGAGACCCAGTACTTC.

This clonotype was recorded at least ten times. The rearrangement joins TRBV11-1 to TRBJ2-7; D call uncertain. The CDR3 runs to 17 residues. V was trimmed by 2 bases and J by 1 base, leaving 18 bases between them. Germline loops: CDR1 SGHAT, CDR2 FQDESV (reference sequence). The CDR3 loop reads CASSLNTGPVNSYEQYF. The CDR3 DNA reads TGTGCCAGCAGCTTAAATACCGGTCCCGTGAATTCCTACGAGCAGTACTTC.

This clonotype showed up many times. This chain uses TRBV6-5 with TRBJ2-7; no definite D call. The CDR3 has 14 amino acids. The germline V and J ends were trimmed by 6 bases and 2 bases, with 14 bases remaining between them. Per the germline V gene, CDR1 is MNHEY and CDR2 is SVGAGI. Written as DNA, the CDR3 is TGTGCCAGCAGGGGATACCGGGCCCCCTACGAGCAGTACTTC. Residues: CASRGYRAPYEQYF.

In its sample, this clonotype was seen many times. The chain combines TRBV14 with TRBJ1-2, with 7 bases fitting TRBD1. The CDR3 covers 15 residues. CDR1 is SGHDN, CDR2 FVKESK, per germline. V lost 3 bases to trimming and J lost 3 bases; unmatched junction nucleotides: 7. The CDR3 here is CASSHQTGPYYGYTF. The CDR3, as DNA: TGTGCCAGCAGCCACCAGACAGGGCCATACTATGGCTACACCTTC.

This clonotype was counted ten times or more. The V gene is TRBV29-1, the J gene TRBJ2-2; no reliable D call. This CDR3 region has 11 residues. V lost 5 bases and J 4 bases, leaving 5 bases between the germline ends. Looked up from germline, CDR1 is SQVTM and CDR2 is ANQGSEA. The CDR3 here is CSVYSTGELFF. The DNA of the CDR3 is TGCAGCGTTTACAGCACCGGGGAGCTGTTTTTT.

Ten or more counts support this clonotype. The chain combines TRBV10-1 with TRBJ2-6; D unresolved. With 6 bases removed from V and 0 bases from J, the gap between germline ends came to 9 bases. The germline gives CDR1 WNHNN, CDR2 SYGVQD (reference sequence). The CDR3 consists of 15 residues. The CDR3 sequence: CASRTLSSGANVLTF. For the CDR3, the DNA is TGCGCCAGCAGAACACTGAGCTCTGGGGCCAACGTCCTGACTTTC.

There are many counts of this clonotype. In nucleotides, the CDR3 is TGTGCCAGCAGCTCGACAGGGAACGAGCAGTACTTC. This translates into CASSSTGNEQYF. This chain links TRBV14 with TRBJ2-7, with 7 bases that match TRBD1. There are 12 residues in the CDR3. Losses at the gene ends were 5 bases for V and 5 bases for J; bases not matched to a gene: 3. Germline V gene lookup returns CDR1 SGHDN and CDR2 FVKESK. Supplemented by reference TRBV14 and TRBJ2-7, the full variable domain reads EAGVTQFPSHSVIEKGQTVTLRCDPISGHDNLYWYRRVMGKEIKFLLHFVKESKQDESGMPNNRFLAERTGGTYSTLKVQPAELEDSGVYFCASSSTGNEQYFGPGTRLTVT.

This clonotype was seen a handful of times. A single base separates this from a much larger clone, so it may be a read error. The chain uses TRBV7-6 and TRBJ1-2; possibly TRBD1 for D (5 bases). The CDR3 contains 16 residues. Per germline, CDR1 SGHVS and CDR2 FNYEAQ. CDR3 sequence reads: CAISLEDNSAEYGYTF. DNA for the CDR3: TGTGCCATCAGCTTAGAGGACAACTCGGCCGAGTATGGCTACACCTTC.

In its sample, this clonotype was seen once. The genes are TRBV12-3 or TRBV12-4 and TRBJ1-1; D may be TRBD1 (6 bases). This CDR3 comprises 13 residues. Trimming took off 2 bases at V and 7 bases at J, with 11 bases between the two ends. This CDR3 is CASSLLQDSEAFF. The CDR3 DNA is TGTGCCAGCAGTTTACTTCAGGACAGTGAAGCTTTCTTT.

This clonotype was seen many times. This chain links TRBV12-5 with TRBJ2-2; D unresolved. CDR1 is LGHNT, CDR2 FRNRAP, per germline. V dropped 5 bases and J dropped 3 bases, with 4 bases sitting between them. The length of the CDR3 is 12 residues. CDR3 bases: TGTGCTAGTGGTCCTGACACCGGGGAGCTGTTTTTT. Translation: CASGPDTGELFF.

This clonotype was detected a few times. The V call is TRBV12-3 or TRBV12-4, the J call TRBJ1-1; 8 bases are shared with TRBD1. The V gene end was trimmed by 6 bases and the J gene end by 4 bases; junction bases not matched to a gene: 4. This CDR3 has 13 amino acids. CDR3 coding DNA: TGTGCCAGCAGACAAACAGGGGGCACTGAAGCTTTCTTT. Encoded protein: CASRQTGGTEAFF.

This clonotype appeared many times. This rearrangement joins TRBV12-3 or TRBV12-4 to TRBJ2-7, with D unresolved. Deletions cut 5 bases from V and 3 bases from J, with 8 bases between. CDR3 length equals 12 residues. The DNA for the CDR3 is TGTGCCAGCAGTGACCCGGGCTACGAGCAGTACTTC. Encoded protein: CASSDPGYEQYF.

This clonotype came up many times. The V gene is TRBV11-2, the J gene TRBJ2-3; no clear D. Germline CDR1 SGHAT, CDR2 FQNNGV. V was shortened by 8 bases and J by 0 bases, with 6 bases between the two germline ends. CDR3 length equals 12 residues. CDR3 residues: CASRPSTDTQYF. DNA of the CDR3: TGTGCCAGCCGCCCCAGCACAGATACGCAGTATTTT.